A selection of T cell receptor beta chains follows, all from one sample in a study of OX40 agonist ivuxolimab in advanced cancers. Profiling relied on immunoSEQ multiplex PCR, and the TCRdb table lists in-frame clones only, not all of them. Here the sample spans about 72,000 clones, roughly 91% being singletons. The specimen was CD4+ or CD8+ T cells sorted from blood, collected in a trial of the OX40 agonist ivuxolimab. All receptors come from an adult with an advanced solid tumor such as melanoma, head and neck, liver or kidney cancer. CDR3s include the opening cysteine and the closing phenylalanine or tryptophan. Each record gives: clone size, D gene, V gene, J gene, CDR3 protein, CDR3 DNA. A D gene is named only where the DNA matches it firmly. Part of the rows lack a size; the others show once, few, many or a class for expanded clones.

clone size: -; D gene: -; V gene: TRBV10-3; J gene: TRBJ1-2; CDR3 protein: CAISGEGIYGYTF; CDR3 DNA: TGTGCCATCAGTGGGGAGGGAATCTATGGCTACACCTTC
clone size: -; D gene: -; V gene: TRBV29-1; J gene: TRBJ2-3; CDR3 protein: CSVERGATLDTQYF; CDR3 DNA: TGCAGCGTCGAACGGGGGGCCACGTTAGATACGCAGTATTTT
clone size: -; D gene: TRBD2; V gene: TRBV2; J gene: TRBJ2-7; CDR3 protein: CASSLREAGGYEQYF; CDR3 DNA: TGTGCCAGCAGTCTCCGGGAGGCTGGGGGATACGAGCAGTACTTC
clone size: -; D gene: -; V gene: TRBV7-8; J gene: TRBJ2-5; CDR3 protein: CASSFLPGAETQYF; CDR3 DNA: TGTGCCAGCAGCTTCCTACCAGGGGCAGAGACCCAGTACTTC
clone size: -; D gene: TRBD1; V gene: TRBV2; J gene: TRBJ2-3; CDR3 protein: CAGQGVFADTQYF; CDR3 DNA: TGTGCCGGGCAGGGGGTTTTCGCAGATACGCAGTATTTT
clone size: -; D gene: -; V gene: TRBV6-5; J gene: TRBJ1-1; CDR3 protein: CASSLNGGLDTEAFF; CDR3 DNA: TGTGCCAGCAGCCTCAATGGGGGGCTGGACACTGAAGCTTTCTTT
clone size: -; D gene: -; V gene: TRBV6-1; J gene: TRBJ1-1; CDR3 protein: CASSLDGGFTEAFF; CDR3 DNA: TGTGCCAGCAGCCTAGACGGGGGGTTTACTGAAGCTTTCTTT
clone size: once; D gene: -; V gene: TRBV18; J gene: TRBJ1-2; CDR3 protein: CASSPYGMYGYTF; CDR3 DNA: TGTGCCAGCTCACCTTACGGCATGTATGGCTACACCTTC
clone size: -; D gene: -; V gene: TRBV2; J gene: TRBJ1-1; CDR3 protein: CASSWDTTEAFF; CDR3 DNA: TGTGCCAGCAGTTGGGACACCACTGAAGCTTTCTTT
clone size: few; D gene: -; V gene: TRBV29-1; J gene: TRBJ1-1; CDR3 protein: CSVGKGGGTEAFF; CDR3 DNA: TGCAGCGTTGGGAAGGGTGGAGGGACTGAAGCTTTCTTT
clone size: -; D gene: -; V gene: TRBV7-9; J gene: TRBJ1-2; CDR3 protein: CASREAWDGYTF; CDR3 DNA: TGTGCCAGCAGGGAGGCCTGGGATGGCTACACCTTC
clone size: -; D gene: -; V gene: TRBV19; J gene: TRBJ2-7; CDR3 protein: CASSTRRGIEQYF; CDR3 DNA: TGTGCCAGTAGTACGAGGAGGGGAATCGAGCAGTACTTC
clone size: -; D gene: -; V gene: TRBV5-6; J gene: TRBJ2-1; CDR3 protein: CASSFKGEQFF; CDR3 DNA: TGTGCCAGCAGCTTCAAGGGTGAGCAGTTCTTC
clone size: -; D gene: TRBD1; V gene: TRBV29-1; J gene: TRBJ1-2; CDR3 protein: CSVERTTPQGARGYTF; CDR3 DNA: TGCAGCGTTGAACGAACAACCCCCCAGGGGGCGCGTGGCTACACCTTC
clone size: -; D gene: -; V gene: TRBV5-1; J gene: TRBJ2-5; CDR3 protein: CASSPQQGTQETQYF; CDR3 DNA: TGCGCCAGCAGCCCCCAACAGGGAACCCAAGAGACCCAGTACTTC
clone size: -; D gene: -; V gene: TRBV5-4; J gene: TRBJ2-7; CDR3 protein: CASSGRGRGFNEQYF; CDR3 DNA: TGTGCCAGCAGCGGACGAGGGCGGGGCTTCAACGAGCAGTACTTC
clone size: -; D gene: TRBD1; V gene: TRBV6-1; J gene: TRBJ1-2; CDR3 protein: CASSEAGQTNYGYTF; CDR3 DNA: TGTGCCAGCAGTGAAGCGGGACAGACTAACTATGGCTACACCTTC
clone size: -; D gene: -; V gene: TRBV7-2; J gene: TRBJ1-5; CDR3 protein: CASSLSGQSVSQHF; CDR3 DNA: TGTGCCAGCAGCTTATCAGGACAGAGTGTGTCCCAGCATTTT
clone size: -; D gene: TRBD1; V gene: TRBV5-5; J gene: TRBJ1-1; CDR3 protein: CASSLGQGENTEAFF; CDR3 DNA: TGTGCCAGCAGCTTGGGTCAGGGGGAGAACACTGAAGCTTTCTTT
clone size: -; D gene: -; V gene: TRBV5-1; J gene: TRBJ2-7; CDR3 protein: CASSEAGTAYEQYF; CDR3 DNA: TGCGCCAGCAGTGAAGCAGGGACCGCCTACGAGCAGTACTTC
clone size: -; D gene: TRBD1; V gene: TRBV5-4; J gene: TRBJ2-4; CDR3 protein: CASRPGQGAKNIQYF; CDR3 DNA: TGTGCCAGCAGACCGGGACAGGGGGCCAAAAACATTCAGTACTTC
clone size: -; D gene: -; V gene: TRBV14; J gene: TRBJ1-1; CDR3 protein: CASSQLPREIWAFF; CDR3 DNA: TGTGCCAGCAGCCAATTGCCGAGGGAGATTTGGGCTTTCTTT
clone size: -; D gene: -; V gene: TRBV7-8; J gene: TRBJ2-7; CDR3 protein: CASSSYSYVPYEQYF; CDR3 DNA: TGTGCCAGCAGCTCCTACAGCTACGTACCCTACGAGCAGTACTTC
clone size: -; D gene: -; V gene: TRBV29-1; J gene: TRBJ1-5; CDR3 protein: CSVGGGGHQPQHF; CDR3 DNA: TGCAGCGTAGGGGGTGGGGGGCATCAGCCCCAGCATTTT
clone size: once; D gene: -; V gene: TRBV7-9; J gene: TRBJ1-1; CDR3 protein: CASSKEPANTEAFF; CDR3 DNA: TGTGCCAGCAGCAAAGAACCGGCGAACACTGAAGCTTTCTTT
clone size: -; D gene: TRBD2; V gene: TRBV7-9; J gene: TRBJ2-3; CDR3 protein: CASSPGVAGLWDTQYF; CDR3 DNA: TGTGCCAGCAGCCCTGGGGTAGCGGGGTTATGGGATACGCAGTATTTT
clone size: -; D gene: TRBD2; V gene: TRBV2; J gene: TRBJ2-7; CDR3 protein: CASSASGGHGEQYF; CDR3 DNA: TGTGCCAGCAGCGCTAGCGGGGGGCACGGCGAGCAGTACTTC
clone size: once; D gene: -; V gene: TRBV5-4; J gene: TRBJ2-7; CDR3 protein: CASSSWKAPKYEQYF; CDR3 DNA: TGTGCCAGCAGCTCCTGGAAGGCCCCAAAGTACGAGCAGTACTTC
clone size: -; D gene: -; V gene: TRBV19; J gene: TRBJ1-1; CDR3 protein: CASLTLGTEAFF; CDR3 DNA: TGTGCCAGCTTAACTCTGGGGACTGAAGCTTTCTTT
clone size: -; D gene: -; V gene: TRBV10-3; J gene: TRBJ2-7; CDR3 protein: CAISDQGGRAYEQYF; CDR3 DNA: TGTGCCATCAGCGACCAGGGGGGAAGGGCCTACGAGCAGTACTTC
clone size: -; D gene: -; V gene: TRBV29-1; J gene: TRBJ1-2; CDR3 protein: CSVEVSAATAGGYTF; CDR3 DNA: TGCAGCGTTGAAGTTTCGGCAGCTACCGCAGGGGGCTACACCTTC
clone size: -; D gene: TRBD1; V gene: TRBV9; J gene: TRBJ2-3; CDR3 protein: CASSLQTGADTQYF; CDR3 DNA: TGTGCCAGCAGCCTTCAGACAGGGGCAGATACGCAGTATTTT
clone size: -; D gene: -; V gene: TRBV30; J gene: TRBJ2-3; CDR3 protein: CAWSSLGADTQYF; CDR3 DNA: TGTGCCTGGAGTTCGCTAGGGGCAGATACGCAGTATTTT
clone size: -; D gene: -; V gene: TRBV5-1; J gene: TRBJ2-1; CDR3 protein: CASGPLAASSYNEQFF; CDR3 DNA: TGCGCCAGCGGGCCATTGGCGGCGAGCTCCTACAATGAGCAGTTCTTC
clone size: -; D gene: -; V gene: TRBV14; J gene: TRBJ2-2; CDR3 protein: CASSQYAGPFNTGELFF; CDR3 DNA: TGTGCCAGCAGCCAATATGCCGGGCCATTTAACACCGGGGAGCTGTTTTTT
clone size: -; D gene: -; V gene: TRBV11-2; J gene: TRBJ1-3; CDR3 protein: CASGSSGNTIYF; CDR3 DNA: TGTGCCAGCGGGAGCTCTGGAAACACCATATATTTT
clone size: -; D gene: -; V gene: TRBV7-8; J gene: TRBJ1-1; CDR3 protein: CASSLAAGGRTEAFF; CDR3 DNA: TGTGCCAGCAGCTTAGCGGCGGGGGGCCGGACTGAAGCTTTCTTT
clone size: once; D gene: -; V gene: TRBV28; J gene: TRBJ2-2; CDR3 protein: CAGLSNTGELFF; CDR3 DNA: TGTGCGGGACTTTCGAACACCGGGGAGCTGTTTTTT
clone size: -; D gene: -; V gene: TRBV27; J gene: TRBJ1-4; CDR3 protein: CASSQGGGNEKLFF; CDR3 DNA: TGTGCCAGCAGCCAAGGAGGGGGAAATGAAAAACTGTTTTTT
clone size: -; D gene: TRBD1; V gene: TRBV5-1; J gene: TRBJ2-5; CDR3 protein: CASSFTGAGETQYF; CDR3 DNA: TGCGCCAGCAGCTTTACAGGGGCCGGAGAGACCCAGTACTTC
clone size: -; D gene: -; V gene: TRBV19; J gene: TRBJ1-1; CDR3 protein: CASSITGLTEAFF; CDR3 DNA: TGTGCCAGTAGTATTACCGGCCTCACTGAAGCTTTCTTT